The 25 T cell receptor beta chains listed next were all sequenced from one sample in a study of tumor and adjacent non-tumor tissue in lung cancer. The template was RNA from unsorted bulk tissue. A modified ARM-PCR protocol with three rounds of nested PCR amplified TCRbeta. TCRdb reanalysed the multiplex PCR reads using MiXCR and keeps one entry per CDR3 protein. The table lists more than 85,000 distinct CDR3 sequences, around two thirds of them singletons. Material for sequencing was lung tumor tissue. The source of these receptors is a man aged 65-85 years with non-small cell lung cancer.

A word on this clonotype: The germline gene is not matched at one end of the junction; a read error may be the cause. The rearrangement links TRBV6-5 to TRBJ2-4, with a tentative D call TRBD2 (6 bases). CDR3 length: 14 amino acids. Germline lookup yields CDR1 MNHEY and CDR2 SVGAGI. As DNA, the CDR3 is TGTGCCAGCAGGGAGGGAATAGCCAAAAACATTCGGTACTTC. This codes for CASREGIAKNIRYF.

This chain connects TRBV20-1 to TRBJ2-1; weak D call: TRBD2 (6 bases). The CDR3 contains 15 residues. Germline CDR1 is DFQATT and CDR2 is SNEGSKA (reference sequence). V gave up 5 bases and J gave up 7 bases, with 21 bases separating them. Written as DNA, the CDR3 is TGCAGTGCTCCCCAGACCGGGACTCCGCAAAATGAGCAGTTCTTC. Protein product: CSAPQTGTPQNEQFF.

Regarding this clonotype: At one end, the junction sequence differs from germline, possibly due to a read error. V and J are TRBV29-1 and TRBJ2-1; 12 positions agree with TRBD1. The CDR3 is 12 residues long. Germline assignment: CDR1 SQVTM and CDR2 ANQGSEA. CDR3 nucleotides: TGCAACGTTGATGGGACAGGGGGCGTGCAGTTCTTC. It is translated as CNVDGTGGVQFF.

Concerning this clonotype: At one end, the junction sequence differs from germline, possibly due to a read error. The genes are TRBV7-9 and TRBJ2-1; D tentatively fits TRBD1 or TRBD2 (5 bases each). This CDR3 has 17 residues. The germline CDR1 and CDR2 sequences are SEHNR and FQNEAQ (reference sequence). The CDR3 spells CSSSLGSGLTALNEQFF. The DNA for the CDR3 is TGTTCCAGCAGCTTAGGCAGTGGACTGACAGCCCTCAATGAGCAGTTCTTC.

This clonotype counts as medium-sized. J is TRBJ2-2 and V is TRBV12-3 or TRBV12-4, with 7 positions matching TRBD1. The CDR3 is made up of 15 amino acids. The ends lost 5 bases at V and 4 bases at J; junction bases unmatched: 7. In DNA form, the CDR3 reads TGTGCCAGCAGTCCCACAGGGGCTACCACCGGGGAGCTGTTTTTT. Protein sequence: CASSPTGATTGELFF.

On this clonotype itself: Lacking the conserved final phenylalanine or tryptophan, this CDR3 likely reflects a read error. This chain uses TRBV4-1 with TRBJ1-4, with no clear D. CDR1 and CDR2 from the germline V gene are MGHRA and YSYEKL. This CDR3 is 15 amino acids long. The chain's CDR3 is CASSQGRATNEKLFS. The CDR3 DNA reads TGCGCCAGTAGCCAAGGGAGAGCAACTAATGAAAAACTGTTTTCT.

This clonotype was detected many times. The chain uses TRBV4-1 and TRBJ1-2; D remains ambiguous. From germline, CDR1 is MGHRA and CDR2 YSYEKL. V was shortened by 0 bases and J by 4 bases, with 9 bases between the two germline ends. There are 14 residues in the CDR3. In DNA form, the CDR3 reads TGCGCCAGCAGCCAAGACAGGAGGACCTATGGCTACACCTTC. It is translated as CASSQDRRTYGYTF.

This clonotype was counted a few times. Just one base apart from a much larger clone, this may be a read error. This rearrangement joins TRBV6-5 to TRBJ1-1; tentative D call: TRBD1 (5 bases). Germline CDR1 and CDR2: MNHEY and SVGAGI. This CDR3 is built from 14 residues. The ends were cut back, 2 bases at V and 4 bases at J, with 11 bases in the middle. The CDR3 coding sequence is TGTGCCAGCAGTTACCGCCGGGGGTCCACTGAAGCTTTCTTT. This codes for CASSYRRGSTEAFF.

As concerns this clonotype: An end of the junction does not agree with germline; a read error may underlie this. This chain uses TRBV4-1 with TRBJ2-7; D perhaps matches TRBD1 (6 bases). Looked up from germline, CDR1 is MGHRA and CDR2 is YSYEKL. The CDR3 has 15 residues. The DNA of the CDR3 is TGCACCAGCAGCCAAGATAGGGGGTACCCCCACGAGCAGCATTTC. It codes for CTSSQDRGYPHEQHF.

The chain recombines TRBV5-1 with TRBJ2-1; 11 positions match TRBD2. This CDR3 has 15 residues. CDR1 is SGHRS, CDR2 YFSETQ, per germline. Losses at the gene ends were 5 bases for V and 1 base for J; bases not matched to a gene: 2. The CDR3 protein is CASRLAGESYNEQFF. The DNA for the CDR3 is TGCGCCAGCAGACTAGCGGGAGAATCCTACAATGAGCAGTTCTTC.

The V and J genes are TRBV24-1 and TRBJ2-5; weak D call: TRBD2 (5 bases). CDR1 and CDR2 (germline): KGHDR, SFDVKD. CDR3 length: 15 amino acids. The V gene lost 5 bases and the J gene lost 5 bases, with 17 bases spanning the gap. The CDR3 protein is CATSGAEGFAETQYF. In nucleotides, the CDR3 is TGTGCCACCAGTGGTGCAGAGGGCTTCGCTGAGACCCAGTACTTC.

Concerning this clonotype itself: This may arise from a read error, as a much more abundant clone is one base away. The rearrangement links TRBV20-1 to TRBJ1-1; maybe TRBD1 (5 bases). V lost 1 base and J 1 base, leaving 19 bases between the germline ends. This CDR3 contains 17 residues. In germline, CDR1 is DFQATT, CDR2 SNEGSKA (reference sequence). CDR3 DNA: TGCAGTGCTAGAGGTCTACCGCCGACAGTTCAGAACACTGAAGCTTTCTTT. Encoded protein: CSARGLPPTVQNTEAFF.

This chain joins TRBV6-1 and TRBJ2-3, with D possibly TRBD1 on 6 matching bases. With 7 bases removed from V and 3 bases from J, the gap between germline ends came to 23 bases. CDR3 length: 17 amino acids. Germline CDR1 reads MNHNS; CDR2 reads SASEGT. CDR3: CASNVNVGTTGTDTQYF. CDR3 bases: TGTGCCAGCAATGTAAACGTGGGGACAACCGGGACAGATACGCAGTATTTT.

This clonotype was recorded many times. This chain links TRBV4-2 with TRBJ2-7; D may match TRBD1 or TRBD2 (5 bases each). The V and J ends lost 3 bases and 4 bases respectively, with 16 bases between them. Germline-derived CDR1 and CDR2 are LGHNA and YNFKEQ. The CDR3 loop spans 15 amino acids. The CDR3 loop reads CASSHRDVGDYEQYF. In DNA form, the CDR3 reads TGTGCCAGCAGCCATAGGGATGTGGGGGATTACGAGCAGTACTTC.

Of note for this clonotype: An end of the junction differs from the germline gene, which may be a read error. The rearrangement joins TRBV11-3 to TRBJ2-2; D might be TRBD2 (5 bases). This CDR3 region has 14 residues. Germline lookup yields CDR1 SGHNT and CDR2 YENEEA. The CDR3 loop reads CDSSLGPLTGELFF. The CDR3 DNA follows: TGTGACAGCAGCTTAGGCCCCCTGACCGGGGAGTTGTTTTTT. The whole variable domain, filled in from reference TRBV11-3 and TRBJ2-2, reads EAGVVQSPRYKIIEKKQPVAFWCNPISGHNTLYWYLQNLGQGPELLIRYENEEAVDDSQLPKDRFSAERLKGVDSTLKIQPAELGDSAVYLCDSSLGPLTGELFFGEGSRLTVL.

The chain combines TRBV7-9 with TRBJ2-5; 12 positions agree with TRBD1. In germline, CDR1 is SEHNR, CDR2 FQNEAQ (reference sequence). The CDR3 runs 12 residues. For the CDR3, the DNA is TGTGTCGGGACAGGGGGCGATGAGACCCAGTACTTC. Amino acids: CVGTGGDETQYF.

On this clonotype: Mismatch with germline at one junction end may stem from a read error. The chain joins TRBV7-9 to TRBJ2-5; possibly TRBD2 for D (7 bases). This CDR3 is 15 amino acids long. Germline values: CDR1 SEHNR, CDR2 FQNEAQ (reference sequence). The CDR3 nucleotides read TGTGCCAGCAGTTTAGCCACGGGGGGCCAAGATACCCAGTACTTC. Its protein is CASSLATGGQDTQYF.

This sequence joins TRBV12-3 or TRBV12-4 and TRBJ2-7; 7 positions match TRBD2. With V trimmed by 8 bases and J by 7 bases, 11 bases remained unmatched. The CDR3 is made up of 13 amino acids. The CDR3 DNA is TGTGCCAGCGCAACTCGGGGGGATGGTGAGCAGTACTTC. This gives the protein CASATRGDGEQYF.

Worth noting for this clonotype: Being one base from a much bigger clone, this may be a read error. V gene TRBV11-2 combines with J gene TRBJ1-6, with TRBD1 matching 8 bases. The junction had 13 bases not matched to a gene; V was cut back by 4 bases and J by 14 bases. Germline values: CDR1 SGHAT, CDR2 FQNNGV. The CDR3 sequence is 15 residues long. The CDR3 DNA is TGTGCCAGCAGCTCAGTGAGGACAGGGACCTCAACCCTCCACTTT. This codes for CASSSVRTGTSTLHF.

As regards this clonotype: A much more abundant neighbour one base away suggests this may be a read error. V and J are TRBV28 and TRBJ2-7; 7 bases match TRBD1. This CDR3 is built from 14 residues. Germline CDR1 reads MDHEN; CDR2 reads SYDVKM. The CDR3 coding sequence is TGTGGCAGCAGTCCTTCGGACAGGATTTACGAGCAGTACTTC. This sequence encodes CGSSPSDRIYEQYF. Full variable domain (remainder filled in from reference TRBV28 and TRBJ2-7): DVKVTQSSRYLVKRTGEKVFLECVQDMDHENMFWYRQDPGLGLRLIYFSYDVKMKEKGDIPEGYSVSREKKERFSLILESASTNQTSMYLCGSSPSDRIYEQYFGPGTRLTVT.

Of note for this clonotype: This sequence may be a read error, since a much larger clone differs from it by one base. This chain uses TRBV5-1 with TRBJ2-7; 11 nucleotides line up with TRBD2. Germline V CDR1 and CDR2: SGHRS, YFSETQ. Trimming cost V 4 bases and J 1 base; bases outside gene matches: 4. The CDR3 has 15 amino acids. The CDR3 sequence is CASSGVAGGSYEQYF. CDR3 sequence (DNA): TGCGCCAGCAGCGGAGTAGCGGGAGGGTCCTACGAGCAGTACTTC.

This clonotype came up many times. V is TRBV6-6 and J is TRBJ2-5; D is perhaps TRBD1 (6 bases). The CDR3 totals 16 residues. Trimming took 2 bases from V and 2 from J, leaving 15 bases between them. Per germline, CDR1 MNHNY and CDR2 SVGAGI (reference sequence). The DNA of the CDR3 is TGTGCCAGCAGTTACGGGGGCGGTAAGGGGCAAGAGACCCAGTACTTC. It codes for CASSYGGGKGQETQYF.

This clonotype came up many times. In DNA form, the CDR3 reads TGCGCCAGCAGTCCCGGGACAGGGTCCGGGGCCAACGTCCTGACTTTC. Translated, it gives CASSPGTGSGANVLTF. V gene TRBV10-2 combines with J gene TRBJ2-6; TRBD1 matches 9 bases. J gave up 4 bases and V 5 bases, and 6 bases lay outside the gene matches. Germline CDR1 is WSHSY and CDR2 is SAAADI. The CDR3 is 16 residues long.

On this clonotype itself: At one boundary the junction diverges from the germline segment, which might be a read error. V is TRBV11-2 and J is TRBJ2-1; 11 bases are a match to TRBD2. CDR1 is SGHAT and CDR2 is FQNNGV in the germline V gene. The CDR3 runs to 14 residues. The CDR3 is CVSSHSGGADEQFF. For the CDR3, the DNA is TGTGTCAGCAGCCATAGCGGGGGGGCAGATGAGCAGTTCTTC.

The genes are TRBV6-6 and TRBJ2-5, with D perhaps given as TRBD1 or TRBD2 (5 bases each). Germline V gives CDR1 MNHNY, CDR2 SVGAGI (reference sequence). The CDR3 covers 11 residues. Trimming took off 8 bases at V and 1 base at J, with 5 bases between the two ends. CDR3: CASGGQETQYF. CDR3 nucleotide sequence: TGTGCCAGCGGGGGCCAAGAGACCCAGTACTTC.